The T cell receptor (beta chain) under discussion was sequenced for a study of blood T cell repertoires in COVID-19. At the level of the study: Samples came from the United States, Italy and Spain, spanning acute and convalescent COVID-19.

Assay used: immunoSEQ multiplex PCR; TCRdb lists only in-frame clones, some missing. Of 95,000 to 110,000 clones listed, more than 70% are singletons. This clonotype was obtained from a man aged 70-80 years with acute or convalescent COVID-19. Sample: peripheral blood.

Here the CDR3 reads CASSLTGAVGNEQYF. The CDR3, as DNA: TGTGCCAGCTCACTCACAGGGGCAGTTGGAAACGAGCAGTACTTC. This chain connects TRBV18 to TRBJ2-7; TRBD1 matches 7 bases. The length of the CDR3 is 15 residues. CDR1 and CDR2 from the germline V gene are KGHSH and LQKENI. V was pared by 4 bases and J by 5 bases, with 11 bases of the junction left unmatched.